This is a list of T cell receptor beta chains from one sample in a study of shared clonotypes between healthy human individuals. This table comes from immunoSEQ multiplex PCR, and its TCRdb copy is limited to in-frame clones, with some not included. This sample has roughly 890,000 clones, with 80% to 95% found just once. Sequencing was carried out using naive CD8+ T cells sorted from blood. All receptors come from a man aged 30 to 39 in good health. CDR3s include the opening cysteine and the closing phenylalanine or tryptophan. The order of the fields is V gene, J gene, CDR3 protein.

v_call: TRBV7-8; j_call: TRBJ2-3; cdr3_aa: CASSLGYFGSTDTQYF
v_call: TRBV19; j_call: TRBJ2-1; cdr3_aa: CASSMGASGSVVNEQFF
v_call: TRBV7-2; j_call: TRBJ2-5; cdr3_aa: CASSFGTSGEETQYF
v_call: TRBV7-6; j_call: TRBJ1-2; cdr3_aa: CASSMSGTGITNYGYTF
v_call: TRBV7-2; j_call: TRBJ2-7; cdr3_aa: CASSLNGVSEQYF
v_call: TRBV4-2; j_call: TRBJ2-7; cdr3_aa: CASSQEGGAEQYF
v_call: TRBV9; j_call: TRBJ1-2; cdr3_aa: CASSPYMGQGSYGYTF
v_call: TRBV5-5; j_call: TRBJ2-5; cdr3_aa: CASSLVGGQVVWETQYF
v_call: TRBV28; j_call: TRBJ2-1; cdr3_aa: CASSVRGVGYNEQFF
v_call: TRBV7-3; j_call: TRBJ2-7; cdr3_aa: CASSLLAGGLYEQYF
v_call: TRBV5-4; j_call: TRBJ2-5; cdr3_aa: CASSSATGTGGGETQYF
v_call: TRBV14; j_call: TRBJ2-1; cdr3_aa: CASSRRGERYNEQFF
v_call: TRBV10-1; j_call: TRBJ2-7; cdr3_aa: CASSESGASYEQYF
v_call: TRBV6-1; j_call: TRBJ2-7; cdr3_aa: CASSEFGPGTADLEQYF
v_call: TRBV5-1; j_call: TRBJ2-7; cdr3_aa: CASSEDRVIDEQYF
v_call: TRBV27; j_call: TRBJ2-7; cdr3_aa: CASRDREVYEQYF
v_call: TRBV27; j_call: TRBJ1-2; cdr3_aa: CASSLSAGGYYGYTF
v_call: TRBV7-2; j_call: TRBJ2-2; cdr3_aa: CASSLRPSSEYGRELFF
v_call: TRBV11-2; j_call: TRBJ2-2; cdr3_aa: CASSSIRGTGELFF
v_call: TRBV9; j_call: TRBJ2-2; cdr3_aa: CASSVGRQDTGELFF
v_call: TRBV27; j_call: TRBJ1-2; cdr3_aa: CASSPRDRGISSGGYTF
v_call: TRBV5-4; j_call: TRBJ1-1; cdr3_aa: CASSSDRGHTEAFF
v_call: TRBV7-9; j_call: TRBJ2-7; cdr3_aa: CASSGRDGIPYEQYF
v_call: TRBV6-4; j_call: TRBJ2-7; cdr3_aa: CASSDSTSGRAYEQYF
v_call: TRBV6-6; j_call: TRBJ1-1; cdr3_aa: CASSYSDGRNTEAFF
v_call: TRBV27; j_call: TRBJ2-1; cdr3_aa: CASSLIGTSGFNEQFF
v_call: TRBV4-1; j_call: TRBJ2-2; cdr3_aa: CASSQDVAGPFLNTGELFF
v_call: TRBV7-9; j_call: TRBJ2-7; cdr3_aa: CASSPTSGSFYEQYF
v_call: TRBV15; j_call: TRBJ1-3; cdr3_aa: CATSFRRGSGNTIYF
v_call: TRBV27; j_call: TRBJ2-3; cdr3_aa: CASSLLGDTQYF